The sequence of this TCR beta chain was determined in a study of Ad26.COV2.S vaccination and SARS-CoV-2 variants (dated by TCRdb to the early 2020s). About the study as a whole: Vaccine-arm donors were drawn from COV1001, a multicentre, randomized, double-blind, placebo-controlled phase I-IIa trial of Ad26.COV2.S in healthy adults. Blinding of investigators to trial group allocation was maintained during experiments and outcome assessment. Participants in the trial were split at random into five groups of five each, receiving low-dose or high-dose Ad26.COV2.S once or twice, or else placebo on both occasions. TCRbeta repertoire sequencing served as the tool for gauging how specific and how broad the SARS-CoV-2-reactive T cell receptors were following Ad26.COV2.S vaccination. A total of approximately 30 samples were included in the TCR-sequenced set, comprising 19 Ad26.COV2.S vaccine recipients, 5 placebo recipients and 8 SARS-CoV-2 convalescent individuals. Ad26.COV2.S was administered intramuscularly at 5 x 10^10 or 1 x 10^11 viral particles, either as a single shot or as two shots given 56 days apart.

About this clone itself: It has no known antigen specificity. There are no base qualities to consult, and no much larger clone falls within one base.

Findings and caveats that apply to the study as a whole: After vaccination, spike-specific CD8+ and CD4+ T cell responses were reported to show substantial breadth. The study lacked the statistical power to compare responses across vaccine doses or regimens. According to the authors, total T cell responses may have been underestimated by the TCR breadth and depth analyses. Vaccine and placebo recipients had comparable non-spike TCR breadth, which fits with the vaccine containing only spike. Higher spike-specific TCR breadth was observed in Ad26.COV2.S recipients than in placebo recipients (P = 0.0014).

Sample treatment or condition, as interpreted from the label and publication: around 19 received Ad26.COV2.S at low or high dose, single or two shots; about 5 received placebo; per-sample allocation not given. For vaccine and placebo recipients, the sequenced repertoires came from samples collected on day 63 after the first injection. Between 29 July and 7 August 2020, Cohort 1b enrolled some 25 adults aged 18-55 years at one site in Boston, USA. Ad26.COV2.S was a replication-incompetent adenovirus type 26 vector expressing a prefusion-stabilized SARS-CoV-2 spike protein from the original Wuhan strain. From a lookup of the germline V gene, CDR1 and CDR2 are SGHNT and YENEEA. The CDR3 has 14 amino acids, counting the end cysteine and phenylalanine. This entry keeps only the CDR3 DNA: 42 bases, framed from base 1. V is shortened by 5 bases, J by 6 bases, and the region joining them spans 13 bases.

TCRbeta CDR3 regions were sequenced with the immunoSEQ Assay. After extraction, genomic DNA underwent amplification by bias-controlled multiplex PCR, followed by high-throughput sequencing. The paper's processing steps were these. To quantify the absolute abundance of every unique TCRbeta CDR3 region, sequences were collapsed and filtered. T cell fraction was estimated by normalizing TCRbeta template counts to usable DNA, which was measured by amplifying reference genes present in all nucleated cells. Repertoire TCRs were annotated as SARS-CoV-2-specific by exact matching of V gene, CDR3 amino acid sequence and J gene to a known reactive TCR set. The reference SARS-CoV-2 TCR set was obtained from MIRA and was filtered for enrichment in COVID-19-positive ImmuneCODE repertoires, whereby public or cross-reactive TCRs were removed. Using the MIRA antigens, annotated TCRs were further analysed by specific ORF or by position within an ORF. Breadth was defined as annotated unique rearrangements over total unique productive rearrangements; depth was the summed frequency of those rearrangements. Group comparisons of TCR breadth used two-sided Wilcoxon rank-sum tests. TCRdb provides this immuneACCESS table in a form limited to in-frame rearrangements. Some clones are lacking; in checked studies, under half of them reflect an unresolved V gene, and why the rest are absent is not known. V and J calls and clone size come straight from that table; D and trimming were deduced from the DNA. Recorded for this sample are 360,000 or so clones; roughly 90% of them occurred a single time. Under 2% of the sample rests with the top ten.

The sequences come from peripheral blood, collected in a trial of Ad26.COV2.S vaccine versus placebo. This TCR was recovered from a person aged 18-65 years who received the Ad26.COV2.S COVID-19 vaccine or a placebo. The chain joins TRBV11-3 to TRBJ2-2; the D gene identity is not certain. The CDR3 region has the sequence CASSTTWEAGELFF. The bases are TGTGCCAGCAGCACCACCTGGGAAGCCGGGGAGCTGTTTTTT. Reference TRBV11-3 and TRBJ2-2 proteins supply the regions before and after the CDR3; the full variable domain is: EAGVVQSPRYKIIEKKQPVAFWCNPISGHNTLYWYLQNLGQGPELLIRYENEEAVDDSQLPKDRFSAERLKGVDSTLKIQPAELGDSAVYLCASSTTWEAGELFFGEGSRLTVL.